This entry lists 23 T cell receptor beta chains sequenced from one sample in a study of CD8 T cells in Susac syndrome. Random hexamers primed reverse transcription of roughly 0.5 to 1 ug RNA. MiXCR, run by TCRdb on the immunoSEQ multiplex PCR reads, gives a single entry per CDR3 protein. The sample has approximately 150,000 distinct CDR3 sequences, roughly 94% seen once. Sample: CD4+ T cells from PBMCs. Receptor source: a human donor in good health.

V and J are TRBV9 and TRBJ1-1, with D maybe TRBD1 (5 bases). Per germline, CDR1 SGDLS and CDR2 YYNGEE. The V gene lost 0 bases and the J gene lost 3 bases, with 18 bases spanning the gap. CDR3 length equals 17 residues. The CDR3 region is CASSVALGRGLDTEAFF. Here the CDR3 DNA reads TGTGCCAGCAGCGTAGCTTTAGGGAGGGGACTCGACACTGAAGCTTTCTTT. Combining the CDR3 with reference TRBV9 and TRBJ1-1 gives the whole variable domain DSGVTQTPKHLITATGQRVTLRCSPRSGDLSVYWYQQSLDQGLQFLIQYYNGEERAKGNILERFSAQQFPDLHSELNLSSLELGDSALYFCASSVALGRGLDTEAFFGQGTRLTVV.

The rearrangement joins TRBV11-2 to TRBJ2-5, with 7 nucleotides matching TRBD2. With 5 bases clipped from V and 0 bases from J, the junction kept 9 bases outside the gene matches. The V gene's germline CDR1 is SGHAT and CDR2 FQNNGV. This CDR3 is 16 amino acids long. The CDR3 DNA reads as TGTGCCAGCAGCGCCCGGGGAGGGCGCGACCAAGAGACCCAGTACTTC. It encodes CASSARGGRDQETQYF. The whole variable domain, remainder taken from reference TRBV11-2 and TRBJ2-5, is EAGVAQSPRYKIIEKRQSVAFWCNPISGHATLYWYQQILGQGPKLLIQFQNNGVVDDSQLPKDRFSAERLKGVDSTLKIQPAKLEDSAVYLCASSARGGRDQETQYFGPGTRLLVL.

The chain couples TRBV30 to TRBJ1-5; D is perhaps TRBD1 (6 bases). Trimming removed 5 bases from V and 7 bases from J, with 18 bases in between. Germline CDR1 and CDR2: GTSNPN and SVGIG (reference sequence). This CDR3 is 14 amino acids long. CDR3 residues: CAWASTRGGQPQHF. In DNA, the CDR3 is TGTGCCTGGGCTAGTACCAGGGGCGGACAGCCCCAGCATTTT. The variable domain in full, completed from reference TRBV30 and TRBJ1-5, reads SQTIHQWPATLVQPVGSPLSLECTVEGTSNPNLYWYRQAAGRGLQLLFYSVGIGQISSEVPQNLSASRPQDRQFILSSKKLLLSDSGFYLCAWASTRGGQPQHFGDGTRLSIL.

V gene TRBV20-1 combines with J gene TRBJ2-2, with D unclear. Trimming took off 1 base at V and 9 bases at J, with 24 bases between the two ends. The CDR3 totals 17 residues. CDR1 is DFQATT, CDR2 SNEGSKA, per germline (reference sequence). CDR3 bases: TGCAGTGCTAGAGCCCCCCGTAGTAGCCCATTAGTCCGGGAGCTGTTTTTT. This translates into CSARAPRSSPLVRELFF.

This chain uses TRBV20-1 with TRBJ1-1; tentative D call: TRBD1 (5 bases). The germline V and J ends were trimmed by 3 bases and 4 bases, with 12 bases remaining between them. CDR1 is DFQATT, CDR2 SNEGSKA, per germline (reference sequence). This CDR3 has 13 residues. The CDR3 coding sequence is TGCAGTGCTAGCGCTGGGAGGGGCACTGAAGCTTTCTTT. This gives the protein CSASAGRGTEAFF.

The chain recombines TRBV27 with TRBJ2-5; D may be TRBD2 (5 bases). V was shortened by 8 bases and J by 2 bases, with 12 bases between the two germline ends. Germline CDR1 is MNHEY and CDR2 is SMNVEV (reference sequence). The CDR3 covers 13 residues. The CDR3 here is CASRSELQETQYF. The DNA of the CDR3 is TGTGCCAGCCGTAGCGAGCTTCAAGAGACCCAGTACTTC.

The chain uses TRBV5-1 and TRBJ2-1; TRBD1 might be the D (6 bases). The CDR3 length is 15 residues. With 3 bases removed from V and 9 bases from J, the gap between germline ends came to 19 bases. Germline V lookup: CDR1 SGHRS, CDR2 YFSETQ. DNA for the CDR3: TGCGCCAGCAGCTCCTCGACAGGACCCCTGGGTGAGCAGTTCTTC. Its protein is CASSSSTGPLGEQFF.

The V gene is TRBV2, the J gene TRBJ2-1; no clear D gene. Germline V gene lookup returns CDR1 SNHLY and CDR2 FYNNEI. The CDR3 totals 11 residues. The germline V and J ends were trimmed by 6 bases and 9 bases, with 9 bases remaining between them. The CDR3 DNA sequence: TGTGCCAGCAGGGACGTCAGTGAGCAGTTCTTC. Protein: CASRDVSEQFF.

V and J are TRBV6-2 or TRBV6-3 and TRBJ1-1; D not certain. Trimming took 0 bases from V and 2 from J, leaving 7 bases between them. The CDR3 loop spans 14 amino acids. The germline V gene has CDR1 MNHEY and CDR2 SVGEGT. The CDR3 sequence: CASSYSSTNTEAFF. CDR3 DNA sequence: TGTGCCAGCAGTTACTCTTCAACAAACACTGAAGCTTTCTTT.

CDR3 protein: CASGRLGTAGLNAGELFF. CDR3 coding DNA: TGTGCCAGTGGGCGCCTCGGGACAGCGGGACTTAACGCCGGGGAGCTGTTTTTT. The rearrangement links TRBV19 to TRBJ2-2, with D tentatively TRBD1 or TRBD2 (7 bases each). This CDR3 spans 18 amino acids. V dropped 8 bases and J dropped 6 bases, with 28 bases sitting between them. Germline assignment: CDR1 LNHDA and CDR2 SQIVND (reference sequence). Full variable domain (outside the CDR3, taken from reference TRBV19 and TRBJ2-2): DGGITQSPKYLFRKEGQNVTLSCEQNLNHDAMYWYRQDPGQGLRLIYYSQIVNDFQKGDIAEGYSVSREKKESFPLTVTSAQKNPTAFYLCASGRLGTAGLNAGELFFGEGSRLTVL.

V is TRBV11-2 and J is TRBJ2-7; no reliable D call. CDR3 length: 15 amino acids. V lost 5 bases, J lost 2 bases, and 16 bases lay in between. Germline V lookup: CDR1 SGHAT, CDR2 FQNNGV. CDR3 DNA sequence: TGTGCCAGCAGCGCCAGGACGGGCCGGACCTACGAGCAGTACTTC. Encoded protein: CASSARTGRTYEQYF.

The genes are TRBV5-1 and TRBJ1-4; the match to TRBD1 covers 7 bases. CDR3 size: 15 residues. From germline, CDR1 is SGHRS and CDR2 YFSETQ. The V gene end was trimmed by 3 bases and the J gene end by 3 bases; junction bases not matched to a gene: 5. For the CDR3, the DNA is TGCGCCAGCAGCTCGACAGGGAGTCCTAATGAAAAACTGTTTTTT. Protein sequence: CASSSTGSPNEKLFF.

The chain employs TRBV5-8 and TRBJ2-5; D perhaps matches TRBD2 (7 bases). Trimming stripped 0 bases from V and 7 bases from J, with 16 bases between. This CDR3 region has 15 residues. CDR1 is SGHTS and CDR2 is YDEGEE in the germline V gene. The CDR3 loop is CASSLAGGQFGTQYF. For the CDR3, the DNA is TGTGCCAGCAGCTTGGCGGGGGGCCAGTTTGGGACCCAGTACTTC.

J is TRBJ1-1 and V is TRBV7-6; D call uncertain. The length of the CDR3 is 14 residues. Germline V gives CDR1 SGHVS, CDR2 FNYEAQ. Deletions cut 0 bases from V and 2 bases from J, with 7 bases between. CDR3 sequence (DNA): TGTGCCAGCAGCTTAGCCCCCTTTAACACTGAAGCTTTCTTT. It yields the protein CASSLAPFNTEAFF.

The CDR3 bases are TGTGCCAGCAGGCGTAACACCGGGGAGCTGTTTTTT. Amino acid sequence: CASRRNTGELFF. The chain has TRBV12-3 or TRBV12-4 and TRBJ2-2; no firm D call. V lost 6 bases, J lost 2 bases, and 4 bases lay in between. This CDR3 is 12 amino acids long.

The chain employs TRBV23-1 and TRBJ2-5; no definite D call. TRBV23-1 is an ORF for which the function is uncertain. V was trimmed by 8 bases and J by 2 bases, leaving 15 bases between them. CDR3 length equals 14 residues. CDR3 protein: CASGRFSRQETQYF. Written as DNA, the CDR3 is TGCGCCAGCGGCCGGTTCTCGCGGCAAGAGACCCAGTACTTC.

V and J are TRBV7-2 and TRBJ2-3, with 10 bases identical to TRBD1. V trimming: 4 bases; J trimming: 4 bases; junction bases outside the gene matches: 8. The germline CDR1 and CDR2 sequences are SGHTA and FQGNSA. CDR3 length: 16 residues. This CDR3 reads CASSSRQGARADTQYF. DNA of the CDR3: TGTGCCAGCAGCTCTCGACAGGGGGCTAGAGCAGATACGCAGTATTTT.

The rearrangement links TRBV27 to TRBJ2-4; 16 nucleotides agree with TRBD2. Trimming removed 6 bases from V and 1 base from J; junction bases left unmatched: 3. The CDR3 loop spans 17 amino acids. CDR1 MNHEY and CDR2 SMNVEV come from the germline V gene (reference sequence). This chain's CDR3 is CASRGLAGGPAKNIQYF. CDR3 DNA: TGTGCCAGCAGGGGACTAGCGGGAGGGCCGGCCAAAAACATTCAGTACTTC.

V and J are TRBV7-2 and TRBJ2-2; D gene ambiguous. The V gene's germline CDR1 is SGHTA and CDR2 FQGNSA. The CDR3 consists of 14 residues. Trimming took off 0 bases at V and 4 bases at J, with 6 bases between the two ends. Here the CDR3 reads CASSLAIGTGELFF. The CDR3 DNA reads as TGTGCCAGCAGCTTAGCGATTGGCACCGGGGAGCTGTTTTTT.

In this sample, this clonotype turned up once. The V and J genes are TRBV5-1 and TRBJ1-5; D is uncertain. This CDR3 comprises 13 residues. The V end lost 0 bases, the J end lost 5 bases, and 6 bases lay between the germline ends. Germline CDR1 is SGHRS and CDR2 is YFSETQ. In DNA form, the CDR3 reads TGCGCCAGCAGCTTGGGTCAGCATCAGCCCCAGCATTTT. Its protein is CASSLGQHQPQHF.

V gene TRBV3-1 combines with J gene TRBJ1-1; D may be TRBD1 (6 bases). The V gene lost 7 bases and the J gene lost 1 base, with 13 bases spanning the gap. The CDR3 has 14 residues. Germline V gene sequence: CDR1 LGHDT, CDR2 YNNKEL (reference sequence). CDR3 coding DNA: TGTGCCAGCACCCTACAGGGCCCGAACACTGAAGCTTTCTTT. Translated, it gives CASTLQGPNTEAFF.

The chain couples TRBV29-1 to TRBJ2-4, with D perhaps matching TRBD1 or TRBD2 (5 bases each). This CDR3 is built from 15 residues. The germline V gene has CDR1 SQVTM and CDR2 ANQGSEA. With 0 bases removed from V and 6 bases from J, the gap between germline ends came to 15 bases. CDR3 sequence: CSVEDLPSGRNIQYF. CDR3 nucleotides: TGCAGCGTTGAAGACCTACCCTCAGGGAGAAACATTCAGTACTTC.

V usage is TRBV7-2 and J usage is TRBJ1-2, with D uncertain. Germline V gene lookup returns CDR1 SGHTA and CDR2 FQGNSA. CDR3 size: 13 residues. V was clipped by 5 bases and J by 4 bases, with 11 bases between them. The CDR3 DNA follows: TGTGCCAGCAGCGCCGGGCCCTTCTATGGCTACACCTTC. Translation gives CASSAGPFYGYTF.